The 20 T cell receptor beta chains below all came from one sample that was sequenced in a study of blood T cell repertoires in COVID-19. The table came from immunoSEQ multiplex PCR; TCRdb's copy has only in-frame clones and leaves some out. The sample consists of 150,000 to 200,000 clones, around nine tenths of them appearing once. Specimen: peripheral blood. These receptors all come from a man in his 60s with active or convalescent COVID-19.

V and J are TRBV7-9 and TRBJ2-7, with D possibly matching TRBD2 (5 bases). V lost 11 bases and J 0 bases, leaving 11 bases between the germline ends. The CDR3 spans 12 residues. Germline values: CDR1 SEHNR, CDR2 FQNEAQ (reference sequence). The CDR3 DNA reads TGTGCCGGAGAGGGTACCTCCTACGAGCAGTACTTC. Residues: CAGEGTSYEQYF.

In DNA, the CDR3 is TGTGCCAGTAGTATCACGGACACCAACTCTGGAAACACCATATATTTT. It specifies CASSITDTNSGNTIYF. The J gene is TRBJ1-3, the V gene TRBV19; TRBD1 might be the D (5 bases). The length of the CDR3 is 16 residues. Germline CDR1 and CDR2: LNHDA and SQIVND (reference sequence). Trimming shortened V by 3 bases and J by 0 bases, and 12 bases separated the two germline ends.

The chain combines TRBV11-3 with TRBJ1-1; 8 positions agree with TRBD1. Per germline, CDR1 SGHNT and CDR2 YENEEA. The CDR3 totals 15 residues. V shed 1 base, J shed 1 base, and the junction held 2 bases outside the gene matches. The CDR3 here is CASSLAGQANTEAFF. DNA of the CDR3: TGTGCCAGCAGCTTAGCGGGACAGGCGAACACTGAAGCTTTCTTT.

The J gene is TRBJ1-6, the V gene TRBV11-2; 9 bases fit TRBD1. There are 17 residues in the CDR3. Germline V gene sequence: CDR1 SGHAT, CDR2 FQNNGV. The ends lost 5 bases at V and 6 bases at J; junction bases unmatched: 11. The DNA of the CDR3 is TGTGCCAGCAGCCTGCACCGGGACAGGGTGGGTAATTCACCCCTCCACTTT. The encoded protein is CASSLHRDRVGNSPLHF.

This clone was recorded once. The chain combines TRBV3-1 (or the pseudogene TRBV3-2) with TRBJ1-1; D unresolved. Germline V gene sequence: CDR1 LGHDT, CDR2 YNNKEL (reference sequence). The V end lost 3 bases, the J end lost 1 base, and 9 bases lay between the germline ends. The CDR3 is 14 amino acids. CDR3: CASSHLGPNTEAFF. The DNA of the CDR3 is TGTGCCAGCAGCCACCTCGGTCCGAACACTGAAGCTTTCTTT.

The chain links TRBV20-1 to TRBJ2-7, with 9 bases lining up with TRBD1. The CDR3 runs 15 residues. V shed 3 bases and J 3 bases; nucleotides not matched to a gene: 9. Germline-derived CDR1 and CDR2 are DFQATT and SNEGSKA (reference sequence). CDR3 nucleotide sequence: TGCAGTGCTAGTCCCGGGACAGGGCATCGCTACGAGCAGTACTTC. Translated: CSASPGTGHRYEQYF.

This clone has just one count. The chain links TRBV5-1 to TRBJ2-7; weak D call: TRBD1 (5 bases). Trimming removed 1 base at V and 2 bases at J, with 10 bases between. This CDR3 contains 14 residues. CDR1 is SGHRS and CDR2 is YFSETQ in the germline V gene. The CDR3 nucleotides read TGCGCCAGCAGCTTGTTTGGACAACCCTACGAGCAGTACTTC. It translates to CASSLFGQPYEQYF.

The chain carries TRBV11-2 and TRBJ2-1, with TRBD1 as a possible D gene (6 bases). CDR3 size: 17 residues. The V gene lost 0 bases and the J gene lost 12 bases, with 24 bases spanning the gap. Germline CDR1 reads SGHAT; CDR2 reads FQNNGV. CDR3 loop: CASSLDATPGAPPGQFF. As DNA, the CDR3 is TGTGCCAGCAGCTTAGATGCGACCCCAGGGGCGCCGCCCGGGCAGTTCTTC.

The chain links TRBV12-5 to TRBJ1-1, with D possibly being TRBD1 (6 bases). The CDR3 length is 13 residues. The germline V gene has CDR1 LGHNT and CDR2 FRNRAP. The V gene lost 3 bases and the J gene lost 8 bases, with 13 bases spanning the gap. The CDR3 sequence: CASGFETGLEAFF. In DNA, the CDR3 is TGTGCTAGTGGTTTCGAGACAGGACTCGAAGCTTTCTTT.

The chain couples TRBV29-1 to TRBJ2-3; no firm D call. V was shortened by 0 bases and J by 2 bases, with 15 bases between the two germline ends. The length of the CDR3 is 16 residues. Germline V gene sequence: CDR1 SQVTM, CDR2 ANQGSEA. CDR3 in DNA: TGCAGCGTTGAAGATCGGTTGAGGCACACCACAGATACGCAGTATTTT. This encodes CSVEDRLRHTTDTQYF.

J is TRBJ1-4 and V is TRBV6-5; possible D gene TRBD1, 5 bases. V dropped 4 bases and J dropped 0 bases, with 9 bases sitting between them. Germline assignment: CDR1 MNHEY and CDR2 SVGAGI. The CDR3 sequence is 15 residues long. CDR3 DNA: TGTGCCAGCAGTTTACAGGAGACAACTAATGAAAAACTGTTTTTT. It is translated as CASSLQETTNEKLFF.

Only one count was recorded for this clone. The rearrangement joins TRBV2 to TRBJ1-6; 7 bases match TRBD1. CDR3 length: 17 amino acids. Germline V gives CDR1 SNHLY, CDR2 FYNNEI. The ends lost 6 bases at V and 9 bases at J; junction bases unmatched: 17. This CDR3 reads CASRDRTETYNGSPLHF. The CDR3 nucleotides are TGTGCCAGCAGGGACAGGACAGAAACTTATAATGGTTCACCCCTCCACTTT.

The chain uses TRBV5-1 and TRBJ1-5; D gene uncertain. The CDR3 consists of 15 residues. The V end lost 0 bases, the J end lost 8 bases, and 15 bases lay between the germline ends. The germline CDR1 and CDR2 sequences are SGHRS and YFSETQ. In nucleotides, the CDR3 is TGCGCCAGCAGCTTGGCCGGGAGCCGGGGAGAGCCCCAGCATTTT. It codes for CASSLAGSRGEPQHF.

As to this clone: The sample has other DNA sequences that encode this CDR3 too. This rearrangement joins TRBV29-1 to TRBJ2-7; 10 bases fit TRBD1. V shed 7 bases, J shed 1 base, and the junction held 4 bases outside the gene matches. There are 13 residues in the CDR3. Germline CDR1 SQVTM, CDR2 ANQGSEA. CDR3: CSGRDRGSYEQYF. CDR3 coding DNA: TGCAGCGGGCGGGACAGGGGTTCCTACGAGCAGTACTTC.

This chain connects TRBV10-3 to TRBJ1-5, with D perhaps matching TRBD1 (5 bases). The CDR3 runs to 15 residues. Germline assignment: CDR1 ENHRY and CDR2 SYGVKD. Trimming left V 8 bases short and J 0 bases short, with 14 bases between. The CDR3 region is CAIGRGLYSNQPQHF. For the CDR3, the DNA is TGTGCCATCGGGCGGGGCCTCTATAGCAATCAGCCCCAGCATTTT.

The chain employs TRBV6-5 and TRBJ1-1; D not resolved. The V gene lost 7 bases and the J gene lost 1 base, with 4 bases spanning the gap. CDR1 is MNHEY and CDR2 is SVGAGI in the germline V gene. There are 11 residues in the CDR3. The DNA for the CDR3 is TGTGCCAGCAACAAGAACACTGAAGCTTTCTTT. Amino acids: CASNKNTEAFF.

The CDR3 region has the DNA TGCGCCAGCAGCTGGTTACAGGGGGGCGCTGAAGCTTTCTTT. Amino acids: CASSWLQGGAEAFF. The rearrangement joins TRBV5-1 to TRBJ1-1; TRBD1 agrees at 8 bases. The CDR3 is made up of 14 amino acids. CDR1 SGHRS and CDR2 YFSETQ come from the germline V gene. The ends lost 3 bases at V and 6 bases at J; junction bases unmatched: 7.

In this sample, this clone turned up a few times. The J gene is TRBJ1-4, the V gene TRBV18, with D perhaps TRBD1 (5 bases). The germline V and J ends were trimmed by 2 bases and 7 bases, with 14 bases remaining between them. CDR3 length: 15 residues. CDR1 KGHSH and CDR2 LQKENI come from the germline V gene. The CDR3 DNA reads TGTGCCAGCTCACCAGGAGGGACCCAGGCTGAAAAACTGTTTTTT. Its protein is CASSPGGTQAEKLFF. Complete variable domain (other parts from reference TRBV18 and TRBJ1-4): NAGVMQNPRHLVRRRGQEARLRCSPMKGHSHVYWYRQLPEEGLKFMVYLQKENIIDESGMPKERFSAEFPKEGPSILRIQQVVRGDSAAYFCASSPGGTQAEKLFFGSGTQLSVL.

CDR3 nucleotide sequence: TGTGCCAGCTCACCGGACATAACTAACTATGGCTACACCTTC. Encoded protein: CASSPDITNYGYTF. V and J are TRBV18 and TRBJ1-2; D is perhaps TRBD1 (5 bases). Trimming left V 3 bases short and J 0 bases short, with 8 bases between. The CDR3 is 14 residues long. The germline V gene encodes CDR1 KGHSH and CDR2 LQKENI.

The V gene is TRBV5-1, the J gene TRBJ1-1; 8 bases match TRBD1. Unmatched junction bases numbered 2, after V lost 4 bases and J lost 0 bases. The V gene's germline CDR1 is SGHRS and CDR2 YFSETQ. The CDR3 length is 14 residues. DNA of the CDR3: TGCGCCAGCAGCACAGGGGGATTGAACACTGAAGCTTTCTTT. Translation: CASSTGGLNTEAFF.